A selection of T cell receptor beta chains follows, all from one sample in a study of T cells in localized non-small cell lung cancer. TCRdb keeps only in-frame clones here, not all; method: immunoSEQ multiplex PCR. The sample records 9,700 or so clones, approximately 44% being singletons. The starting material was lymph node tissue, obtained before any cancer treatment. All receptors come from a woman aged 40-69 years with stage I lung adenocarcinoma. The CDR3 runs from the conserved cysteine through the conserved F or W. D genes are given only for firm matches. Expanded clones get a size class; other rows say once, few or many, or leave the size out.

>16|.|.|TRBJ2-3|TRBV6-8
CASRPLGGASTDTQYF
TGTGCCAGCAGGCCCCTAGGGGGAGCTAGCACAGATACGCAGTATTTT
>12|.|TRBD1|TRBJ1-2|TRBV19
CASTTGAYGYTF
TGTGCCAGCACGACAGGGGCCTATGGCTACACCTTC
>16|few|TRBD1|TRBJ1-1|TRBV11-3
CASSPGGGTVNTEAFF
TGTGCCAGCAGCCCCGGGGGAGGGACAGTGAACACTGAAGCTTTCTTT
>13|.|.|TRBJ1-4|TRBV14
CASSQGLFEKLFF
TGTGCCAGCAGCCAAGGACTGTTTGAAAAACTGTTTTTT
>15|.|TRBD2|TRBJ2-1|TRBV11-3
CASSSLKAGGGEQFF
TGTGCCAGCAGTTCCCTAAAAGCGGGGGGTGGTGAGCAGTTCTTC
>14|.|TRBD1|TRBJ1-1|TRBV10-1
CASSPGQKNTEAFF
TGCGCCAGCAGTCCGGGACAGAAGAACACTGAAGCTTTCTTT
>15|many|.|TRBJ1-5|TRBV11-3
CASSLGSSAGQPQHF
TGTGCCAGCAGCTTAGGGTCGTCAGCAGGTCAGCCCCAGCATTTT
>15|.|.|TRBJ1-6|TRBV19
CASSIGAGKNSPLHF
TGTGCCAGTAGTATAGGGGCAGGGAAAAATTCACCCCTCCACTTT
>14|.|.|TRBJ1-3|TRBV30
CAWSVAGVGNTIYF
TGTGCCTGGAGTGTAGCCGGGGTCGGAAACACCATATATTTT
>13|once|.|TRBJ1-2|TRBV18
CASSKDTNYGYTF
TGTGCCAGCTCAAAAGACACCAACTATGGCTACACCTTC
>15|.|TRBD1|TRBJ1-3|TRBV19
CASSPDRDGLNTIYF
TGTGCCAGTAGTCCGGACAGGGACGGCTTAAACACCATATATTTT
>15|.|TRBD1|TRBJ2-5|TRBV18
CASSLGQGATETQYF
TGTGCCAGCTCACTGGGACAGGGGGCAACAGAGACCCAGTACTTC
>14|.|.|TRBJ2-5|TRBV11-3
CASSLYRARETQYF
TGTGCCAGCAGCCTCTATAGGGCCCGGGAGACCCAGTACTTC
>16|.|.|TRBJ1-2|TRBV4-1
CASSQDPGGGFYGYTF
TGCGCCAGCAGCCAAGATCCCGGCGGTGGATTCTATGGCTACACCTTC
>17|few|TRBD1|TRBJ1-1|TRBV7-4
CASSPGTGGPLNTEAFF
TGTGCCAGCAGCCCAGGGACAGGGGGCCCTCTGAACACTGAAGCTTTCTTT
>13|few|.|TRBJ2-7|TRBV18
CASSSTSSYEQYF
TGTGCCAGCTCTTCAACTAGCTCCTACGAGCAGTACTTC
>14|medium-sized|.|TRBJ1-1|TRBV6-8
CASSYRAWRTEAFF
TGTGCCAGCAGTTACAGGGCATGGCGGACTGAAGCTTTCTTT
>14|.|.|TRBJ2-7|TRBV2
CASSATGPPYEQYF
TGTGCCAGCAGTGCGACCGGGCCCCCCTACGAGCAGTACTTC
>15|.|.|TRBJ1-2|TRBV19
CASSPLGTGSYGYTF
TGTGCCAGTAGTCCCTTGGGAACAGGGTCATATGGCTACACCTTC
>13|.|TRBD1|TRBJ1-2|TRBV10-3
CAINRDRESGYTF
TGTGCCATCAACCGAGACAGGGAGTCTGGCTACACCTTC
>15|few|TRBD1|TRBJ2-7|TRBV4-1
CASSQVLGQPYEQYF
TGCGCCAGCAGCCAAGTATTGGGACAGCCCTACGAGCAGTACTTC
>16|.|TRBD1|TRBJ2-1|TRBV18
CASSLYSGTAFDEQFF
TGTGCCAGCTCACTATATTCCGGGACAGCGTTTGATGAGCAGTTCTTC
>11|.|.|TRBJ2-1|TRBV12-5
CASGWGNEQFF
TGTGCTAGTGGTTGGGGCAATGAGCAGTTCTTC
>14|.|TRBD2|TRBJ2-3|TRBV30
CAWVAGGLPDTQYF
TGTGCCTGGGTAGCGGGGGGGCTACCAGATACGCAGTATTTT
>14|few|.|TRBJ2-5|TRBV7-5
CASSLSGNQETQYF
TGTGCCAGCAGCTTGAGTGGGAACCAAGAGACCCAGTACTTC
>13|.|.|TRBJ2-7|TRBV7-4
CASTVQGSYEQYF
TGTGCCAGCACCGTACAGGGCTCCTACGAGCAGTACTTC
>16|.|TRBD1|TRBJ1-1|TRBV19
CASSRGTGVTNTEAFF
TGTGCCAGTAGTAGGGGGACAGGGGTGACGAACACTGAAGCTTTCTTT
>14|.|.|TRBJ2-7|TRBV6-8
CASSPDSPSGEQYF
TGTGCCAGCAGCCCGGACTCGCCGAGTGGGGAGCAGTACTTC
>14|few|.|TRBJ2-5|TRBV19
CASSIVGLRETQYF
TGTGCCAGTAGTATAGTGGGGCTCCGAGAGACCCAGTACTTC
>14|few|.|TRBJ1-5|TRBV11-3
CASSRRGDGQPQHF
TGTGCCAGCAGCCGCCGGGGCGACGGGCAGCCCCAGCATTTT